These 31 T cell receptor beta chains were all obtained from the same sample, sequenced in a study of regulatory T cells in long-lasting Graves disease. The authors built TCR beta libraries using iRepertoire HTBI primers and Arm-PCR of CDR3 regions. TCRdb ran MiXCR on the multiplex PCR reads and lists one entry per CDR3 protein. The sample includes hundreds of thousands of distinct CDR3 sequences, less than 20% seen only once; the top ten take over 8.5%. Time point in this sample: newly diagnosed GD, antithyroid drugs for less than 3 months. PBMCs were the source of the RNA used for TCR sequencing. These data were likewise used in another study, on T cells in Graves' hyperthyroidism and ophthalmopathy.

This specimen consisted of peripheral blood mononuclear cells (PBMCs), obtained at new diagnosis, from a patient treated with antithyroid drugs. Receptor source: a woman in her twenties or thirties with Graves disease.

This clonotype appeared a few times. The chain has TRBV27 and TRBJ1-5; 10 nucleotides match TRBD1. There are 16 residues in the CDR3. The V gene end was trimmed by 5 bases and the J gene end by 4 bases; junction bases not matched to a gene: 8. Germline CDR1 reads MNHEY; CDR2 reads SMNVEV (reference sequence). The CDR3 DNA reads TGTGCCAGCAGTCCGGACAGGGGGAGAGGAAATCAGCCCCAGCATTTT. Residues: CASSPDRGRGNQPQHF.

This clonotype was seen only a few times. V usage is TRBV9 and J usage is TRBJ2-1; 12 bases agree with TRBD2. Germline V gene sequence: CDR1 SGDLS, CDR2 YYNGEE. This CDR3 has 16 residues. Trimming at V came to 3 bases and at J to 7 bases, leaving 8 bases not matched to a gene. The CDR3 DNA is TGTGCCAGCAGCGCTCGTTCGACTAGCGGGGGAAATGAGCAGTTCTTC. It encodes CASSARSTSGGNEQFF.

This clonotype was detected only a few times. The J gene is TRBJ1-2, the V gene TRBV9, with a tentative D call TRBD1 (5 bases). This CDR3 region has 12 residues. The germline V gene has CDR1 SGDLS and CDR2 YYNGEE. V was trimmed by 6 bases and J by 5 bases, leaving 11 bases between them. CDR3 in amino acids: CASTMGGYGYTF. The CDR3 DNA follows: TGTGCCAGCACGATGGGGGGATATGGCTACACCTTC.

There are many counts of this clonotype. The chain is built from TRBV6-2 or TRBV6-3 and TRBJ1-2; D remains ambiguous. The CDR3 is made up of 14 amino acids. Germline V gives CDR1 MNHEY, CDR2 SVGEGT. V shed 2 bases and J shed 2 bases, with 9 bases lying between them. DNA for the CDR3: TGTGCCAGCAGTTACAATATGCTAAACTATGGCTACACCTTC. This gives the protein CASSYNMLNYGYTF.

This clonotype was recorded at least ten times. The junction does not match germline at one end; this may be a read error. The V and J genes are TRBV3-1 and TRBJ2-7; TRBD1 is a possible D gene (5 bases). CDR1 is LGHDT and CDR2 is YNNKEL in the germline V gene (reference sequence). The CDR3 sequence is 13 residues long. In nucleotides, the CDR3 is TGTGCCAGCAGCCAAGGGTGGAGCAGGACATCTTCCTTC. It codes for CASSQGWSRTSSF.

Comment on this clonotype: A read error is possible here, since a much larger clone lies one base away. The rearrangement links TRBV20-1 to TRBJ2-1; no firm D call. The J call may be wrong; the DNA end is better matched by TRBJ2-5. Germline lookup yields CDR1 DFQATT and CDR2 SNEGSKA (reference sequence). This CDR3 comprises 13 residues. The CDR3 DNA reads as TGCAGTGCTAAAGCCCCCAAACAAGAGACCCAGTACTTC. Translating it yields CSAKAPKQETQYF.

V gene TRBV20-1 combines with J gene TRBJ2-7, with 11 bases lining up with TRBD2. Germline trimming cut 5 bases from V and 3 bases from J; bases unmatched to any gene: 27. Germline CDR1 reads DFQATT; CDR2 reads SNEGSKA (reference sequence). CDR3 length: 21 amino acids. The CDR3 DNA reads as TGCAGTGCTTATGCAACTAGCGGGAGTTCAGTTGGGCCAGGGGATCACTACGAGCAGTACTTC. It yields the protein CSAYATSGSSVGPGDHYEQYF.

The rearrangement uses TRBV9 and TRBJ2-2; 12 bases are shared with TRBD2. The CDR3 extends over 17 amino acids. V dropped 1 base and J dropped 4; count of bases not matched to a gene: 5. In germline, CDR1 is SGDLS, CDR2 YYNGEE. This chain's CDR3 is CASSVSLAGGRTGELFF. The CDR3 coding sequence is TGTGCCAGCAGCGTAAGCCTAGCGGGAGGGCGCACCGGGGAGCTGTTTTTT.

The table lists this clonotype with many counts. CDR3 loop: CASQGDPSHYEQYF. The CDR3 coding sequence is TGTGCCAGCCAAGGGGACCCCTCCCACTACGAGCAGTACTTC. This chain joins TRBV6-1 and TRBJ2-7, with D tentatively TRBD1 or TRBD2 (5 bases each). The CDR3 consists of 14 residues. The V and J ends lost 8 bases and 3 bases respectively, with 17 bases between them. The germline V gene encodes CDR1 MNHNS and CDR2 SASEGT.

This clonotype was seen a few times. The gene calls are TRBV27 and TRBJ2-3; D unclear. CDR1 is MNHEY and CDR2 is SMNVEV in the germline V gene (reference sequence). The CDR3 runs to 12 residues. V lost 6 bases to trimming and J lost 3 bases, with 7 bases between them. The CDR3 DNA sequence: TGTGCCAGCAGCCCGGCAACAGATACGCAGTATTTT. It codes for CASSPATDTQYF.

This clonotype showed up many times. J is TRBJ2-1 and V is TRBV6-2 or TRBV6-3; TRBD1 matches at 8 bases. V was clipped by 1 base and J by 2 bases; unmatched bases: 4. CDR3 length equals 16 residues. Germline V gene sequence: CDR1 MNHEY, CDR2 SVGEGT. CDR3 nucleotides: TGTGCCAGCAGTTACTGGACAGGGCCTACCTACAATGAGCAGTTCTTC. Its protein is CASSYWTGPTYNEQFF.

With regard to this clonotype: This may be a read error: a much more frequent sequence differs by one nucleotide. The V and J genes are TRBV20-1 and TRBJ2-1; 7 nucleotides line up with TRBD1. The trim removed 6 bases at V and 8 bases at J, leaving 10 bases unmatched. The length of the CDR3 is 13 residues. Germline V CDR1 and CDR2: DFQATT, SNEGSKA (reference sequence). The CDR3 DNA is TGCAGTGCGAGGGGACAGAAGCACGATGAGCAGTTCTTC. Protein: CSARGQKHDEQFF.

This clonotype was detected many times. J is TRBJ2-7 and V is TRBV27; 9 bases align to TRBD2. Losses at the gene ends were 6 bases for V and 5 bases for J; bases not matched to a gene: 8. CDR1 and CDR2 from the germline V gene are MNHEY and SMNVEV (reference sequence). CDR3 length equals 14 residues. For the CDR3, the DNA is TGTGCCAGCAGAGATAGCGGGAGTCGCAACGAGCAGTACTTC. Translated, it gives CASRDSGSRNEQYF.

The chain links TRBV19 to TRBJ2-2; D uncertain. CDR3 size: 14 residues. Germline CDR1 reads LNHDA; CDR2 reads SQIVND (reference sequence). With 7 bases removed from V and 7 bases from J, the gap between germline ends came to 16 bases. The CDR3 here is CASTAQLGGGELFF. The CDR3 nucleotides read TGTGCCAGTACCGCCCAATTGGGTGGCGGGGAGCTGTTTTTT.

The J gene is TRBJ1-2, the V gene TRBV7-2; TRBD1 aligns across 11 bases. The CDR3 has 15 residues. The V gene end was trimmed by 5 bases and the J gene end by 8 bases; junction bases not matched to a gene: 10. Looked up from germline, CDR1 is SGHTA and CDR2 is FQGNSA. The CDR3 sequence is CASSGRGQGARGYTF. Written as DNA, the CDR3 is TGTGCCAGCAGCGGACGTGGACAGGGGGCGCGGGGCTACACCTTC.

This clonotype was counted at least ten times. The chain is built from TRBV6-1 and TRBJ1-1, with D unresolved. The V gene's germline CDR1 is MNHNS and CDR2 SASEGT. This CDR3 region has 13 residues. V lost 2 bases, J lost 2 bases, and 6 bases lay in between. For the CDR3, the DNA is TGTGCCAGCAGTGAATCGGAAAACACTGAAGCTTTCTTT. Its translation: CASSESENTEAFF.

This clonotype occurred many times. The chain employs TRBV3-1 and TRBJ2-3, with D unresolved. Germline CDR1 LGHDT, CDR2 YNNKEL (reference sequence). The V end was cut by 0 bases, the J end by 6 bases, with 10 bases between. This CDR3 is built from 14 residues. The CDR3 region has the DNA TGTGCCAGCAGCCAAGAATTGTCCGGGGATACGCAGTATTTT. This sequence encodes CASSQELSGDTQYF.

A few counts support this clonotype. V and J are TRBV29-1 and TRBJ1-3; tentative D call: TRBD1 (6 bases). In germline, CDR1 is SQVTM, CDR2 ANQGSEA. With 6 bases removed from V and 1 base from J, the gap between germline ends came to 13 bases. The CDR3 is 14 amino acids. CDR3 nucleotides: TGCAGCGTCGGGGGACAAGGTTCTGGAAACACCATATATTTT. Protein: CSVGGQGSGNTIYF.

This rearrangement joins TRBV19 to TRBJ2-4; 9 bases fit TRBD2. The junction had 8 bases not matched to a gene; V was cut back by 3 bases and J by 8 bases. This CDR3 comprises 15 residues. Germline V gene lookup returns CDR1 LNHDA and CDR2 SQIVND (reference sequence). The CDR3 is CASSIVAGARDIQYF. The CDR3, as DNA: TGTGCCAGTAGTATTGTAGCGGGAGCGAGAGACATTCAGTACTTC. Looking up the rest from reference TRBV19 and TRBJ2-4 gives the full variable domain: DGGITQSPKYLFRKEGQNVTLSCEQNLNHDAMYWYRQDPGQGLRLIYYSQIVNDFQKGDIAEGYSVSREKKESFPLTVTSAQKNPTAFYLCASSIVAGARDIQYFGAGTRLSVL.

In its sample, this clonotype was seen many times. The chain combines TRBV28 with TRBJ1-2, with D possibly matching TRBD1 (5 bases). The CDR3 totals 12 residues. The germline V and J ends were trimmed by 3 bases and 7 bases, with 9 bases remaining between them. CDR1 is MDHEN and CDR2 is SYDVKM in the germline V gene. CDR3 region: CASSFRQGGYTF. The CDR3 DNA reads TGTGCCAGCAGTTTCAGGCAGGGTGGCTACACCTTC.

Only a few counts were recorded for this clonotype. The rearrangement links TRBV7-6 to TRBJ2-3, with a possible D match to TRBD2 (5 bases). Germline V gene lookup returns CDR1 SGHVS and CDR2 FNYEAQ. V lost 1 base and J 0 bases, leaving 14 bases between the germline ends. The CDR3 consists of 17 residues. CDR3 sequence (DNA): TGTGCCAGCAGCTTAGGCGAGTGGCGGAGGAGCACAGATACGCAGTATTTT. This encodes CASSLGEWRRSTDTQYF.

The table lists this clonotype with many counts. This chain joins TRBV12-3 or TRBV12-4 and TRBJ2-5; D might be TRBD1 (6 bases). Trimming pared 5 bases from V and 2 bases from J, leaving 21 bases between. This CDR3 contains 17 residues. The CDR3 region has the DNA TGTGCCAGCAGTATCCGTACAGGGAAGGCCGTTCAAGAGACCCAGTACTTC. Its protein is CASSIRTGKAVQETQYF.

Remarks on this clonotype: Given a much more abundant clone one base away, this may be a read error. The CDR3 loop reads CASSLFGDTGGLFF. The CDR3 DNA reads as TGTGCCAGCAGTTTATTTGGGGACACCGGGGGGCTGTTTTTT. The rearrangement uses TRBV28 and TRBJ2-2; either TRBD1 or TRBD2 may fit D (6 bases each). The CDR3 length is 14 residues. The germline CDR1 and CDR2 sequences are MDHEN and SYDVKM.

This clonotype was recorded at least ten times. This chain joins TRBV18 and TRBJ2-3; D remains ambiguous. From germline, CDR1 is KGHSH and CDR2 LQKENI. Trimming took 4 bases from V and 4 from J, leaving 12 bases between them. The CDR3 is made up of 14 amino acids. The CDR3 bases are TGTGCCAGCTCACGGGGTACGAGCGCAGATACGCAGTATTTT. Translating it yields CASSRGTSADTQYF. Full variable domain (rest looked up from reference TRBV18 and TRBJ2-3): NAGVMQNPRHLVRRRGQEARLRCSPMKGHSHVYWYRQLPEEGLKFMVYLQKENIIDESGMPKERFSAEFPKEGPSILRIQQVVRGDSAAYFCASSRGTSADTQYFGPGTRLTVL.

On this clonotype: Just one base apart from a much larger clone, this may be a read error. The gene calls are TRBV20-1 and TRBJ2-7; TRBD2 aligns across 14 bases. Looked up from germline, CDR1 is DFQATT and CDR2 is SNEGSKA (reference sequence). V lost 6 bases, J lost 7 bases, and 11 bases stayed unmatched. The CDR3 length is 15 residues. The CDR3: CSAEPGLAGDNEQYF. In DNA, the CDR3 is TGCAGTGCGGAACCGGGACTAGCGGGAGACAATGAGCAGTACTTC.

This clonotype appeared many times. The chain combines TRBV6-5 with TRBJ1-1; D perhaps matches TRBD1 (5 bases). Trimming took off 0 bases at V and 0 bases at J, with 20 bases between the two ends. Per germline, CDR1 MNHEY and CDR2 SVGAGI. This CDR3 has 19 amino acids. CDR3 DNA sequence: TGTGCCAGCAGTTACTCGGAGTGGGGGGATTTCCCCATGAACACTGAAGCTTTCTTT. It yields the protein CASSYSEWGDFPMNTEAFF.

This chain connects TRBV2 to TRBJ2-3; 14 nucleotides align to TRBD2. Germline CDR1 and CDR2: SNHLY and FYNNEI. The CDR3 sequence is 19 residues long. The V segment lost 7 bases and the J segment 2 bases; nucleotides outside the gene matches: 14. The CDR3 loop is CASTPGLAGGLGVTDTQYF. Here the CDR3 DNA reads TGTGCCAGCACCCCCGGACTAGCGGGAGGCTTGGGGGTCACAGATACGCAGTATTTT.

This clonotype was counted ten times or more. The chain recombines TRBV6-1 with TRBJ1-4; D is possibly TRBD1 (6 bases). Germline V CDR1 and CDR2: MNHNS, SASEGT. V lost 6 bases, J lost 7 bases, and 9 bases lay in between. This CDR3 contains 12 residues. The CDR3 bases are TGTGCCAGCAGACAGGGTAGTGAAAAACTGTTTTTT. Its translation: CASRQGSEKLFF.

This clonotype was counted ten times or more. This chain uses TRBV20-1 with TRBJ2-3; D perhaps matches TRBD1 (5 bases). With the DNA end fitting TRBJ2-5 better, the J assignment may be wrong. The CDR3 runs to 13 residues. Germline CDR1 reads DFQATT; CDR2 reads SNEGSKA (reference sequence). The CDR3 region is CSARDQGFGTQYF. The CDR3 DNA reads as TGCAGTGCTAGGGACCAGGGTTTTGGGACCCAGTACTTC.

This clonotype has ten or more counts. This chain uses TRBV5-1 with TRBJ2-7, with TRBD1 matching over 9 bases. Trimming removed 1 base from V and 2 bases from J; junction bases left unmatched: 4. The CDR3 runs to 15 residues. In germline, CDR1 is SGHRS, CDR2 YFSETQ. CDR3 sequence reads: CASSLLGTGTYEQYF. The DNA for the CDR3 is TGCGCCAGCAGCTTGTTGGGGACAGGGACCTACGAGCAGTACTTC.

Comment on this clonotype: This may arise from a read error, as a much more abundant clone is one base away. The rearrangement uses TRBV20-1 and TRBJ2-7, with D perhaps matching TRBD1 (5 bases). There are 14 residues in the CDR3. Germline V gene data show CDR1 as DFQATT and CDR2 as SNEGSKA (reference sequence). The V and J ends lost 0 bases and 7 bases respectively, with 16 bases between them. The CDR3 loop is CSARDRVSYNEQYF. The CDR3 nucleotides read TGCAGTGCTAGAGACAGGGTCTCCTACAATGAGCAGTACTTC.